The clone carrying this T cell receptor (beta chain) was counted between two and nine times. Antigen unknown. The data were obtained in a study of cytomegalovirus exposure and HLA in healthy donors. Study results and caveats: Specificity for CMV antigens was confirmed in vitro for a few of the CMV-associated chains. The number of N-insertions in an Asian-associated ancestry cluster was reportedly below the approximately 690-donor mean in a later analysis. Later genetic work tied a missense DCLRE1C variant to beta-chain V and J trimming.

In the PCR, 60 Vbeta and 13 Jbeta primers were used. Authors' analysis steps: Later reanalysis found approximately 76 million unique TCR beta chains, 10 million to 12 million of them shared. Using immunoSEQ multiplex PCR, the repertoire was profiled, and TCRdb retains in-frame clones only, with some absent. V, J and clone size derive from that table, while D and trimming were established from the DNA sequence. This sample has 90,000 to 150,000 clones, with roughly three quarters found just once. The CDR3 runs 16 residues. Trimming removed 2 bases at V and 6 bases at J, with 17 bases between. The germline V gene has CDR1 SGHAT and CDR2 FQNNGV.

J is TRBJ1-5 and V is TRBV11-2; weak D call: TRBD1 (5 bases). The source is a man in his fifties in good health and CMV-seropositive. The source material was PBMCs. The CDR3 sequence: CASSLQGSDKRQPQHF. Here the CDR3 DNA reads TGTGCCAGCAGCTTACAGGGATCTGACAAGCGTCAGCCCCAGCATTTT.